The source of this T cell receptor (beta chain) is a study of shared clonotypes between healthy human individuals. The method was immunoSEQ multiplex PCR; TCRdb's version includes in-frame clones alone and lacks a portion of them. The repertoire holds about 460,000 clones, with approximately 71% as singletons. V was shortened by 2 bases and J by 0 bases, with 5 bases between the two germline ends. This CDR3 spans 13 amino acids. Germline V gene sequence: CDR1 MNHNS, CDR2 SASEGT. The J gene is TRBJ2-7, the V gene TRBV6-1; D call uncertain. Sequencing was performed on PBMCs. The TCR comes from a woman aged 40 to 50 in good health. Some clones in this sample may be carry-over from other donors' samples. In DNA form, the CDR3 reads TGTGCCAGCAGTGAATTCGGCTCCTACGAGCAGTACTTC. Residues: CASSEFGSYEQYF.